This T cell receptor (beta chain) was recovered during a study of T cell responses to AZD1222 COVID-19 vaccine. Study-wide points: Sampled repertoires all dated from after the peak T cell response. Spike was spanned by vaccine-associated CD4 TCRs, with dominance at 160-218 and 743-854.

The CDR3 loop spans 15 amino acids. Germline CDR1 reads LGHDT; CDR2 reads YNNKEL (reference sequence). Between the trimmed V and J ends, which lost 8 bases and 4 bases, there was a span of 15 bases. The data were produced by immunoSEQ multiplex PCR, yet TCRdb's version contains in-frame clones alone and is incomplete. The table has about 180,000 clones, 80% to 95% seen once. Concerning this clone itself: What it binds is not known.

The sequencing used peripheral blood, collected 28 days after the second AZD1222 dose. The chain recombines TRBV3-1 (or the pseudogene TRBV3-2) with TRBJ1-6; a weak D match, TRBD1 (5 bases). This receptor was obtained from an adult who received the AZD1222 COVID-19 vaccine. The CDR3 sequence is CASAGGVGYNSPLHF. CDR3 in DNA: TGTGCCAGCGCGGGGGGTGTCGGATATAATTCACCCCTCCACTTT.